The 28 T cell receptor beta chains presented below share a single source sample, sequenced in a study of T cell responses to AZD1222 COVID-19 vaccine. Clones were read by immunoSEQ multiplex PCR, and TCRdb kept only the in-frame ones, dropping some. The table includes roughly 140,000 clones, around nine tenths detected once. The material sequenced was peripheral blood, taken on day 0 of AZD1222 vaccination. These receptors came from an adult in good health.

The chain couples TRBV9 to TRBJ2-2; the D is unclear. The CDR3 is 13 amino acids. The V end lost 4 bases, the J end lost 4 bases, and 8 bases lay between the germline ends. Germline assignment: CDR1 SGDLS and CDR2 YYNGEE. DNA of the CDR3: TGTGCCAGCAGCCCCAGAGGCACCGGGGAGCTGTTTTTT. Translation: CASSPRGTGELFF.

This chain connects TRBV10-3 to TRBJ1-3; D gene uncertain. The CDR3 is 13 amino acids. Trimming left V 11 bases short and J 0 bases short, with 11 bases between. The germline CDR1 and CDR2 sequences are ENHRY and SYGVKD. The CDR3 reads CAFSTGSGNTIYF. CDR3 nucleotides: TGTGCCTTTTCGACGGGCTCTGGAAACACCATATATTTT.

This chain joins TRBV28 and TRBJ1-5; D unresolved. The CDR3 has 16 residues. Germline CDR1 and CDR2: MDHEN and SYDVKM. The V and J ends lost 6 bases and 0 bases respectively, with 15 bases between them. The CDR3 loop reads CASSPRTFRSNQPQHF. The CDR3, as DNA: TGTGCCAGCAGCCCGCGGACTTTTCGTAGCAATCAGCCCCAGCATTTT.

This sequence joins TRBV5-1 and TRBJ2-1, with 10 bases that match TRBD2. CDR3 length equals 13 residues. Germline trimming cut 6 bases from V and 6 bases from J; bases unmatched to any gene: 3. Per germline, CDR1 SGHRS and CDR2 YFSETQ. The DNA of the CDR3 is TGCGCCAGCACCCGGACTAGCGGCAATGAGCAGTTCTTC. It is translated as CASTRTSGNEQFF.

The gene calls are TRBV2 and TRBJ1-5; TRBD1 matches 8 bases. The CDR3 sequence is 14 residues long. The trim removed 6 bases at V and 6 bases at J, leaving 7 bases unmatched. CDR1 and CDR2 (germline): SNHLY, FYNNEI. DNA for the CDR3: TGTGCCAGCAGCACGACAGGGGCGGGTCAGCCCCAGCATTTT. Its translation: CASSTTGAGQPQHF.

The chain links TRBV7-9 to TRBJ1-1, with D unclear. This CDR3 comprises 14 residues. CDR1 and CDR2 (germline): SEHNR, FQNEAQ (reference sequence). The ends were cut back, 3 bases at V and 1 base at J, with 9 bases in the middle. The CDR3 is CASSFQVANTEAFF. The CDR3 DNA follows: TGTGCCAGCAGCTTTCAAGTTGCGAACACTGAAGCTTTCTTT.

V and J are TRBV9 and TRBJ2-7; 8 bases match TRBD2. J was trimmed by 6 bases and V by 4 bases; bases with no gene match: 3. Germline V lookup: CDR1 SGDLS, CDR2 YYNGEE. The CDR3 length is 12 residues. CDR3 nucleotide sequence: TGTGCCAGCAGCTCGGGACTAGGCGAGCAGTACTTC. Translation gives CASSSGLGEQYF.

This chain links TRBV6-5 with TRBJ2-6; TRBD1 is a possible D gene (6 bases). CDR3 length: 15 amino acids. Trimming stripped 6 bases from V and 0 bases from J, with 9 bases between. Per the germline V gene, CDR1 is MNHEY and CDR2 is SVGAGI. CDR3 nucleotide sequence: TGTGCCAGCAGCGGACAGTCCTCTGGGGCCAACGTCCTGACTTTC. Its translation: CASSGQSSGANVLTF.

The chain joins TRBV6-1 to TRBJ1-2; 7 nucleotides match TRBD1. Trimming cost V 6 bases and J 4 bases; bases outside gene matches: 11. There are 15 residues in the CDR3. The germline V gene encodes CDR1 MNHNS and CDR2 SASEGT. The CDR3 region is CASRGGQETFYGYTF. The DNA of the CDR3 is TGTGCCAGCAGGGGAGGACAGGAAACGTTCTATGGCTACACCTTC.

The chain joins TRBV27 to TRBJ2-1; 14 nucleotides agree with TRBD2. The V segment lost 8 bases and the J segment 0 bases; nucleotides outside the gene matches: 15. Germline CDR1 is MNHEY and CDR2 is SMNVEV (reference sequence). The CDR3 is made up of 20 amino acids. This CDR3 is CASLDGGLAGVPSSYNEQFF. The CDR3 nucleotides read TGTGCCAGCTTGGACGGGGGACTAGCGGGAGTTCCGAGCTCCTACAATGAGCAGTTCTTC.

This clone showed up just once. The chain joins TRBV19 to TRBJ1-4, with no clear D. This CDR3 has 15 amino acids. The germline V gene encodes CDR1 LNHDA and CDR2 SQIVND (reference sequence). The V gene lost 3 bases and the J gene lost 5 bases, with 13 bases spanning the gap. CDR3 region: CASSIPGQPNEKLFF. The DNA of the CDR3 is TGTGCCAGTAGTATTCCCGGGCAGCCCAATGAAAAACTGTTTTTT.

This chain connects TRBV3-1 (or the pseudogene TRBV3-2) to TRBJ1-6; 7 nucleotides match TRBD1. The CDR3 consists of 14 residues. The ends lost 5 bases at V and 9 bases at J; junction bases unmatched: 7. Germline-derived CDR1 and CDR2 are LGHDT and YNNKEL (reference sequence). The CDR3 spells CASSYRGVSSPLHF. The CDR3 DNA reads TGTGCCAGCAGCTACAGGGGAGTTAGTTCACCCCTCCACTTT.

In nucleotides, the CDR3 is TGTGCCAGCAACTATGGACAGCAAAACTACAATGAGCAGTTCTTC. Protein sequence: CASNYGQQNYNEQFF. The chain recombines TRBV5-6 with TRBJ2-1, with D maybe TRBD1 (6 bases). The CDR3 runs 15 residues. Trimming stripped 6 bases from V and 3 bases from J, with 16 bases between. Germline V gives CDR1 SGHDT, CDR2 YYEEEE.

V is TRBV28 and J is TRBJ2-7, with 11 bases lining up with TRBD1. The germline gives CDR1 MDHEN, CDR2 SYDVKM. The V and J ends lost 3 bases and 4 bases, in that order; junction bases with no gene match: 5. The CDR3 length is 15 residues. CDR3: CASSFSGTGGYEQYF. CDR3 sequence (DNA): TGTGCCAGCAGTTTTTCCGGGACAGGGGGTTACGAGCAGTACTTC.

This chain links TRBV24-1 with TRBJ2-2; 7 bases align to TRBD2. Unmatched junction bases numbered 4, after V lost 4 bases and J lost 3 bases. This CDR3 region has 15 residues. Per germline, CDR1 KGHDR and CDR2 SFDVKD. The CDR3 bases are TGTGCCACCAGTGAACGAGCGGGATACACCGGGGAGCTGTTTTTT. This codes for CATSERAGYTGELFF.

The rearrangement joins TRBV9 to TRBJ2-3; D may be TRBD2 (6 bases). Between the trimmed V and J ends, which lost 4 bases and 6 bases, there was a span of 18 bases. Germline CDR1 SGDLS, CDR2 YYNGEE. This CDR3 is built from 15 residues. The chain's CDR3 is CASSPNGGTGDTQYF. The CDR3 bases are TGTGCCAGCAGCCCGAATGGGGGGACGGGGGATACGCAGTATTTT.

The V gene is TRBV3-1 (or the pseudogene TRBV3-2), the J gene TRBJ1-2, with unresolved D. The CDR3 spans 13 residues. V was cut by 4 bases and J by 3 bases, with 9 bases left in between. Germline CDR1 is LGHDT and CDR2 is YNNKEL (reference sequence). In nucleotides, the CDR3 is TGTGCCAGCAGCCGGACCGCAGACTATGGCTACACCTTC. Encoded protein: CASSRTADYGYTF.

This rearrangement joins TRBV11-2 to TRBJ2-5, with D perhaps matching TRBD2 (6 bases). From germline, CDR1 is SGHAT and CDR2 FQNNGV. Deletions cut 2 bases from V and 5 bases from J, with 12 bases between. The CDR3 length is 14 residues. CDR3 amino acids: CASSLSGGRETQYF. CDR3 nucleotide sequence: TGTGCCAGCAGCTTAAGTGGAGGGAGGGAGACCCAGTACTTC.

The CDR3 DNA sequence: TGTGCCAGCAGTTTGACCGTCTATGGCTACACCTTC. Translating it yields CASSLTVYGYTF. The chain is built from TRBV12-3 or TRBV12-4 and TRBJ1-2; the D is unclear. This CDR3 comprises 12 residues. Trimming took off 3 bases at V and 4 bases at J, with 6 bases between the two ends.

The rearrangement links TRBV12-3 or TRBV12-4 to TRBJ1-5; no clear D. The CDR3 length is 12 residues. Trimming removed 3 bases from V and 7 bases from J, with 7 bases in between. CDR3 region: CASSLYEQPQHF. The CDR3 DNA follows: TGTGCCAGCAGTTTGTATGAGCAGCCCCAGCATTTT.

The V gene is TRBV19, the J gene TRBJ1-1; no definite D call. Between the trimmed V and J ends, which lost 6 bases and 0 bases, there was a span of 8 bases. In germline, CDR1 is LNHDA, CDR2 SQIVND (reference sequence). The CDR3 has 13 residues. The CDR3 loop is CASSRGMNTEAFF. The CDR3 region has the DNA TGTGCCAGTAGCCGGGGAATGAACACTGAAGCTTTCTTT.

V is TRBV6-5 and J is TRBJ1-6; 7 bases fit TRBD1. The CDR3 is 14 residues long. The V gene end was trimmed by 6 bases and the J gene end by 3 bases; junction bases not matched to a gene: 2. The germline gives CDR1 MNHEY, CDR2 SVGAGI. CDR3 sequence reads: CASRRDSYNSPLHF. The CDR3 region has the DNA TGTGCCAGCAGACGGGACAGCTATAATTCACCCCTCCACTTT.

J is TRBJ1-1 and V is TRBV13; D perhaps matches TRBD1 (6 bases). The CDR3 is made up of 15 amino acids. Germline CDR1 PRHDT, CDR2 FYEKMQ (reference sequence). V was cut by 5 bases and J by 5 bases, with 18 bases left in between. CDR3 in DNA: TGTGCCAGCAGCCCTCCCGGCAAGGGGGTGACTGAAGCTTTCTTT. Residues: CASSPPGKGVTEAFF.

The chain's CDR3 is CASVPGVSYEQYF. The CDR3, as DNA: TGTGCCAGCGTACCAGGCGTCTCCTACGAGCAGTACTTC. The chain employs TRBV28 and TRBJ2-7; D is undetermined. Per germline, CDR1 MDHEN and CDR2 SYDVKM. Trimming removed 8 bases at V and 0 bases at J, with 11 bases between. The CDR3 sequence is 13 residues long.

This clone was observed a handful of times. For the CDR3, the DNA is TGTGCCAGCAGCGAAGCTAGCGGGAGATTGACAGATACGCAGTATTTT. It yields the protein CASSEASGRLTDTQYF. The V call is TRBV9, the J call TRBJ2-3; 10 bases are shared with TRBD2. This CDR3 has 16 residues. Unmatched junction bases numbered 7, after V lost 3 bases and J lost 3 bases. Germline V CDR1 and CDR2: SGDLS, YYNGEE.

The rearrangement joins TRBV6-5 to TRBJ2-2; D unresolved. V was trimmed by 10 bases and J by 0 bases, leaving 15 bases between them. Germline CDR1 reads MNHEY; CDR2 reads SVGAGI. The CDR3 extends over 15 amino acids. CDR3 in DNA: TGTGCCACCCCTCGGTGGGAATCGAACACCGGGGAGCTGTTTTTT. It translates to CATPRWESNTGELFF.

CDR3 amino acids: CASRSGLAENTGELFF. CDR3 bases: TGTGCCAGTAGATCTGGACTAGCGGAGAACACCGGGGAGCTGTTTTTT. The chain links TRBV19 to TRBJ2-2, with 10 positions matching TRBD2. The ends lost 6 bases at V and 1 base at J; junction bases unmatched: 5. Germline CDR1 reads LNHDA; CDR2 reads SQIVND (reference sequence). This CDR3 region has 16 residues.

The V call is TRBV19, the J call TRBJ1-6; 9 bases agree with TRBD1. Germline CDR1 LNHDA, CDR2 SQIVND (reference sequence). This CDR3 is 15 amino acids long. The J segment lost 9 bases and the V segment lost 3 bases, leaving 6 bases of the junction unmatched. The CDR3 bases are TGTGCCAGTAGTATTGGGACAGGGTATTCTTCACCCCTCCACTTT. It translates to CASSIGTGYSSPLHF.